This T cell receptor (beta chain) comes out of a study of blood T cell repertoires in COVID-19. Looking at the study overall: Acute and convalescent COVID-19 specimens originated in the United States, Italy and Spain. In each case, the material was cDNA or gDNA derived from T cells, B-cell-depleted T cells, or PBMCs.

There are 12 residues in the CDR3. Germline trimming cut 4 bases from V and 5 bases from J; bases unmatched to any gene: 5. The germline V gene encodes CDR1 SQVTM and CDR2 ANQGSEA. In terms of age and location, participants ranged from about 18 to 95 years and lived in about two dozen US areas. TCRdb keeps only in-frame clones here, not all; method: immunoSEQ multiplex PCR. In the table there are roughly 170,000 clones, approximately 82% of which are singletons. This sequence originates from a man aged 55 to 70 who had recovered from COVID-19. The V gene is TRBV29-1, the J gene TRBJ2-7; 7 nucleotides line up with TRBD2. Sequenced input: PBMCs or T cells enriched from blood (not recorded which). Here the CDR3 reads CSVAQGGHEQYF. CDR3 DNA: TGCAGCGTTGCCCAGGGAGGGCACGAGCAGTACTTC.